This entry lists 28 T cell receptor beta chains sequenced from one sample in a study of a mutant IDH1 vaccine in newly diagnosed glioma. Which antigens these TCRs recognize remains unknown. Sequencing was performed with immunoSEQ multiplex PCR; in TCRdb, only in-frame clones are kept and a portion is missing. The data show 70,000 or so clones, around 90% seen once. Time point given: week 35, safety follow-up. Doses consisted of 300 ug of mutant IDH1 20-mer peptide each, paired with topical imiquimod. Sequenced here: PBMCs, sampled from a glioma patient whose treatment included an IDH1 peptide vaccine. The receptors here all came from a man aged 25 to 40 with glioma.

This chain uses TRBV5-1 with TRBJ1-6, with TRBD1 identical over 11 bases. This CDR3 region has 14 residues. Germline V gives CDR1 SGHRS, CDR2 YFSETQ. V was pared by 4 bases and J by 9 bases, with 3 bases of the junction left unmatched. Written as DNA, the CDR3 is TGCGCCAGCAGCGTAGGACAGGGGGCTTCACCCCTCCACTTT. Amino acids: CASSVGQGASPLHF.

The chain combines TRBV4-2 with TRBJ2-7, with D hard to call. CDR3 length equals 14 residues. CDR1 LGHNA and CDR2 YNFKEQ come from the germline V gene. The V end was cut by 2 bases, the J end by 7 bases, with 15 bases between. The CDR3, as DNA: TGTGCCAGCAGCCAACTCGGTTCCATTGGGGAGCAGTACTTC. Encoded protein: CASSQLGSIGEQYF.

The chain has TRBV27 and TRBJ1-5; perhaps TRBD1 as D (6 bases). V was clipped by 3 bases and J by 3 bases, with 9 bases between them. The CDR3 runs 14 residues. CDR1 is MNHEY and CDR2 is SMNVEV in the germline V gene (reference sequence). CDR3 in DNA: TGTGCCAGCAGTTTCGAGGGGGACAATCAGCCCCAGCATTTT. This codes for CASSFEGDNQPQHF.

This chain links TRBV28 with TRBJ1-2; unclear D gene. There are 14 residues in the CDR3. V lost 6 bases and J lost 5, with 16 bases in between. The germline V gene has CDR1 MDHEN and CDR2 SYDVKM. CDR3 sequence reads: CASSTHHTVYGYTF. The CDR3 DNA reads TGTGCCAGCAGCACTCACCACACGGTATATGGCTACACCTTC.

This clone was detected a few times. The V gene is TRBV7-2, the J gene TRBJ2-1, with 9 nucleotides matching TRBD2. V lost 10 bases, J lost 5 bases, and 6 bases stayed unmatched. Looked up from germline, CDR1 is SGHTA and CDR2 is FQGNSA. CDR3 length: 13 residues. CDR3 amino acids: CATGLARHNEQFF. The CDR3 DNA follows: TGTGCCACAGGACTAGCGCGGCACAATGAGCAGTTCTTC.

V and J are TRBV6-1 and TRBJ1-3, with TRBD1 matching over 7 bases. This CDR3 region has 15 residues. Germline V gene sequence: CDR1 MNHNS, CDR2 SASEGT. J lost 4 bases, V lost 6 bases, and 9 bases had no gene match. For the CDR3, the DNA is TGTGCCAGCAGGGAACCGACAGGGCGAGGAAACACCATATATTTT. Translation: CASREPTGRGNTIYF.

This chain uses TRBV15 with TRBJ1-4; D call uncertain. Trimming took off 5 bases at V and 6 bases at J, with 7 bases between the two ends. The CDR3 is 12 residues long. Germline loops: CDR1 LNHNV, CDR2 YYDKDF (reference sequence). The CDR3 DNA reads TGTGCCACCAGCGACCTTTATGAAAAACTGTTTTTT. It codes for CATSDLYEKLFF. Supplemented by reference TRBV15 and TRBJ1-4, the full variable domain reads DAMVIQNPRYQVTQFGKPVTLSCSQTLNHNVMYWYQQKSSQAPKLLFHYYDKDFNNEADTPDNFQSRRPNTSFCFLDIRSPGLGDTAMYLCATSDLYEKLFFGSGTQLSVL.

The CDR3 DNA is TGTGCCAGCAGCTTAGCTGTCCTTCCGCGGGGCGGCTACACCTTC. It is translated as CASSLAVLPRGGYTF. The chain links TRBV7-9 to TRBJ1-2; possibly TRBD1 for D (5 bases). The CDR3 is made up of 15 amino acids. Germline loops: CDR1 SEHNR, CDR2 FQNEAQ (reference sequence). With 0 bases removed from V and 8 bases from J, the gap between germline ends came to 16 bases.

This clone was found once. This chain links TRBV5-8 with TRBJ2-7; D unclear. Germline-derived CDR1 and CDR2 are SGHTS and YDEGEE. CDR3 length equals 11 residues. Trimming shortened V by 5 bases and J by 4 bases, and 7 bases separated the two germline ends. The CDR3 bases are TGTGCCAGCAGTTATCTTTACGAGCAGTACTTC. This codes for CASSYLYEQYF.

The chain combines TRBV4-3 with TRBJ2-2, with D maybe TRBD1 (6 bases). CDR3 size: 17 residues. Trimming pared 1 base from V and 0 bases from J, leaving 12 bases between. Germline values: CDR1 LGHNA, CDR2 YSLEER. The CDR3 bases are TGCGCCAGCAGCCAAGCTCCACAGGGCGCGAACACCGGGGAGCTGTTTTTT. Translating gives CASSQAPQGANTGELFF.

The J gene is TRBJ1-6, the V gene TRBV28; a weak D match, TRBD1 (5 bases). Germline-derived CDR1 and CDR2 are MDHEN and SYDVKM. This CDR3 comprises 16 residues. Trimming removed 4 bases at V and 5 bases at J, with 15 bases between. Written as DNA, the CDR3 is TGTGCCAGCAGTTCCCATGGGGACTTAAATAATTCACCCCTCCACTTT. Residues: CASSSHGDLNNSPLHF.

This clone came up a few times. CDR3 DNA: TGCGCCAGCAGCTTGGAAGCTTTCTTT. Its translation: CASSLEAFF. V is TRBV5-1 and J is TRBJ1-1; D is uncertain. V was pared by 0 bases and J by 9 bases, with 0 bases between. Germline CDR1 SGHRS, CDR2 YFSETQ. There are 9 residues in the CDR3.

V is TRBV18 and J is TRBJ2-7, with D possibly matching TRBD1 (6 bases). The CDR3 has 17 amino acids. Trimming took 3 bases from V and 5 from J, leaving 23 bases between them. Germline V gene sequence: CDR1 KGHSH, CDR2 LQKENI. The CDR3 reads CASSPGRGVLVGDEQYF. In DNA form, the CDR3 reads TGTGCCAGCTCACCGGGCAGGGGCGTACTAGTGGGGGACGAGCAGTACTTC.

The chain recombines TRBV6-6 with TRBJ1-2; D possibly corresponds to TRBD1 (6 bases). The ends were cut back, 5 bases at V and 4 bases at J, with 11 bases in the middle. This CDR3 comprises 13 residues. The germline V gene has CDR1 MNHNY and CDR2 SVGAGI (reference sequence). The CDR3 nucleotides are TGTGCCAGCAGTCGAGGGGGTAGCTATGGCTACACCTTC. Amino acid sequence: CASSRGGSYGYTF.

V and J are TRBV5-6 and TRBJ1-5; the match to TRBD1 covers 8 bases. V shed 1 base and J 6 bases; nucleotides not matched to a gene: 9. Per germline, CDR1 SGHDT and CDR2 YYEEEE. The CDR3 extends over 16 amino acids. CDR3 region: CASSLQGAKFIQPQHF. CDR3 coding DNA: TGTGCCAGCAGCTTGCAGGGGGCTAAGTTTATTCAGCCCCAGCATTTT.

The CDR3 is CASSPSGGWGYTF. CDR3 DNA: TGTGCCAGCAGCCCTAGCGGGGGTTGGGGCTACACCTTC. The rearrangement joins TRBV7-2 to TRBJ1-2; tentative D call: TRBD1 (5 bases). Trimming cost V 5 bases and J 8 bases, with 15 bases left between them. The germline CDR1 and CDR2 sequences are SGHTA and FQGNSA. This CDR3 is 13 amino acids long.

The J gene is TRBJ1-2, the V gene TRBV7-9; D might be TRBD1 (6 bases). The CDR3 runs to 13 residues. CDR1 SEHNR and CDR2 FQNEAQ come from the germline V gene (reference sequence). V was clipped by 2 bases and J by 5 bases, with 9 bases between them. This chain's CDR3 is CASSLLGGYGYTF. As DNA, the CDR3 is TGTGCCAGCAGCTTATTAGGGGGGTATGGCTACACCTTC.

V gene TRBV10-2 combines with J gene TRBJ1-4; D unclear. The CDR3 is 14 residues long. V gave up 0 bases and J gave up 10 bases, with 12 bases separating them. The germline gives CDR1 WSHSY, CDR2 SAAADI. The DNA of the CDR3 is TGCGCCAGCAGTGAGTCCGTCGGAACGGGAAAACTGTTTTTT. Its protein product is CASSESVGTGKLFF.

This clone was observed once. The chain has TRBV4-2 and TRBJ2-5; 13 nucleotides line up with TRBD2. The CDR3 length is 16 residues. Germline V gives CDR1 LGHNA, CDR2 YNFKEQ. After removal of 4 bases from V and 5 bases from J, the junction contained 7 bases not matched to a gene. The DNA of the CDR3 is TGTGCCAGCAGCCCAAGCGGACTAGCGGGAGCGGAGACCCAGTACTTC. This translates into CASSPSGLAGAETQYF.

The chain recombines TRBV6-1 with TRBJ1-1; D gene ambiguous. CDR1 is MNHNS, CDR2 SASEGT, per germline. There are 12 residues in the CDR3. Deletions cut 2 bases from V and 5 bases from J, with 6 bases between. The CDR3 loop is CASSERSTEAFF. The CDR3 DNA follows: TGTGCCAGCAGTGAAAGAAGTACTGAAGCTTTCTTT.

The rearrangement links TRBV4-1 to TRBJ2-5; D might be TRBD2 (6 bases). Matching the DNA end better, TRBJ2-7 makes the J call doubtful. The germline V gene encodes CDR1 MGHRA and CDR2 YSYEKL. The CDR3 spans 15 residues. DNA for the CDR3: TGCGCCAGCAGCCAAACGGGGGAGGCCCTCGACGAGCAGTACTTC. Translated, it gives CASSQTGEALDEQYF.

The V and J genes are TRBV2 and TRBJ1-5; 7 nucleotides line up with TRBD1. The CDR3 length is 16 residues. V dropped 4 bases and J dropped 1; count of bases not matched to a gene: 7. Germline assignment: CDR1 SNHLY and CDR2 FYNNEI. The CDR3 coding sequence is TGTGCCAGCAGTGGACAGGGCCTAGGGAGCAATCAGCCCCAGCATTTT. Translated: CASSGQGLGSNQPQHF.

The chain is built from TRBV7-6 and TRBJ1-5; 8 nucleotides align to TRBD1. The CDR3 runs 15 residues. Germline values: CDR1 SGHVS, CDR2 FNYEAQ. Losses at the gene ends were 4 bases for V and 3 bases for J; bases not matched to a gene: 5. The CDR3 sequence: CASSSRTGLNQPQHF. As DNA, the CDR3 is TGTGCCAGCAGCTCCCGGACAGGGCTCAATCAGCCCCAGCATTTT.

The rearrangement links TRBV25-1 to TRBJ2-7, with D maybe TRBD1 (6 bases). CDR1 MGHDK and CDR2 SYGVNS come from the germline V gene. The CDR3 contains 15 residues. Deletions cut 5 bases from V and 5 bases from J, with 19 bases between. The CDR3 nucleotides read TGTGCCAGCAGTAACTACCGAGGCAGGGGAGACGAGCAGTACTTC. Translated, it gives CASSNYRGRGDEQYF.

The V call is TRBV5-1, the J call TRBJ1-1, with TRBD1 as a possible D gene (6 bases). V was trimmed by 1 base and J by 1 base, leaving 8 bases between them. The V gene's germline CDR1 is SGHRS and CDR2 YFSETQ. The CDR3 contains 14 residues. CDR3 DNA sequence: TGCGCCAGCAGCTTGACAGGGTGGAACACTGAAGCTTTCTTT. Translated: CASSLTGWNTEAFF.

This chain joins TRBV5-8 and TRBJ1-1; the D is unclear. The germline V gene has CDR1 SGHTS and CDR2 YDEGEE. This CDR3 comprises 14 residues. The V gene lost 3 bases and the J gene lost 0 bases, with 9 bases spanning the gap. The CDR3 DNA reads as TGTGCCAGCAGCTCGCGTCCGATGAACACTGAAGCTTTCTTT. This sequence encodes CASSSRPMNTEAFF.

This sequence joins TRBV2 and TRBJ1-4; 9 positions match TRBD1. CDR1 is SNHLY and CDR2 is FYNNEI in the germline V gene. Trimming at V came to 5 bases and at J to 8 bases, leaving 3 bases not matched to a gene. The CDR3 contains 13 residues. CDR3 region: CASSRDREEKLFF. The CDR3 DNA reads TGTGCCAGCAGTCGGGACAGGGAGGAAAAACTGTTTTTT.

The chain carries TRBV6-1 and TRBJ2-3; 8 bases agree with TRBD1. The CDR3 loop spans 16 amino acids. The V gene's germline CDR1 is MNHNS and CDR2 SASEGT. V gave up 0 bases and J gave up 3 bases; unmatched junction bases: 5. The CDR3 is CASSEAFGQGTDTQYF. Here the CDR3 DNA reads TGTGCCAGCAGTGAAGCCTTCGGACAGGGAACAGATACGCAGTATTTT.